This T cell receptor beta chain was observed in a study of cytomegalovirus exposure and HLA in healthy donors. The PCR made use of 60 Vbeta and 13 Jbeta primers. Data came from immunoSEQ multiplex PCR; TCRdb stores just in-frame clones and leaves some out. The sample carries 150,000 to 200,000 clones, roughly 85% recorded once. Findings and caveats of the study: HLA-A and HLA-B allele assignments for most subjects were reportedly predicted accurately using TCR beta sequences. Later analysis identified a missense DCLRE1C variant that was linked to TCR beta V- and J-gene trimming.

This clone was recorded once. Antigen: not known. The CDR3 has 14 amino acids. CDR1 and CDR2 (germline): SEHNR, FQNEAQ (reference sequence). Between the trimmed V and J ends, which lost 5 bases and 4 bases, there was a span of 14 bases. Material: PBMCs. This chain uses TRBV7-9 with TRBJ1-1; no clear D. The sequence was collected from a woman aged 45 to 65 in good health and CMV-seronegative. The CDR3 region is CASSRKPGPTEAFF. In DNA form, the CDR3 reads TGTGCCAGCAGCCGAAAGCCAGGTCCCACTGAAGCTTTCTTT.